The present TCR beta chain was sequenced within a study of T cells in Graves' hyperthyroidism and ophthalmopathy. The study included ophthalmopathy patients with Clinical Activity Score at least 3, NOSPECS grade at least 4 and duration under 3 months. Uncontrolled infection, other autoimmune disease, pregnancy or lactation led to exclusion. PBMCs were derived from about 9.1 ml fresh peripheral blood. This clonotype was picked up a small number of times. Its antigen is unknown. The source material, RNA transcripts, was used to amplify TCR beta CDR3 regions. A first-round RT-PCR of the TCR CDR3 used the HTBI primer set. TCRdb re-called the multiplex PCR reads with MiXCR, one entry per CDR3 protein. The sample holds about 330,000 distinct CDR3 sequences, roughly 13% seen once. Study-level points and caveats: Blood samples included most of the expanded thyroid clonotypes exceeding 0.001.

This CDR3 spans 13 amino acids. CDR1 and CDR2 from the germline V gene are GTSNPN and SVGIG (reference sequence). Trimming took off 4 bases at V and 3 bases at J, with 12 bases between the two ends. The chain recombines TRBV30 with TRBJ1-1, with D possibly TRBD1 on 6 matching bases. The clonotype originates from a middle-aged woman with Graves' ophthalmopathy. The sample comprised blood. The CDR3 region has the DNA TGTGCCTGGACTACAGGGCTGGACACTGAAGCTTTCTTT. As protein: CAWTTGLDTEAFF. The variable domain in full, completed from reference TRBV30 and TRBJ1-1, reads SQTIHQWPATLVQPVGSPLSLECTVEGTSNPNLYWYRQAAGRGLQLLFYSVGIGQISSEVPQNLSASRPQDRQFILSSKKLLLSDSGFYLCAWTTGLDTEAFFGQGTRLTVV.